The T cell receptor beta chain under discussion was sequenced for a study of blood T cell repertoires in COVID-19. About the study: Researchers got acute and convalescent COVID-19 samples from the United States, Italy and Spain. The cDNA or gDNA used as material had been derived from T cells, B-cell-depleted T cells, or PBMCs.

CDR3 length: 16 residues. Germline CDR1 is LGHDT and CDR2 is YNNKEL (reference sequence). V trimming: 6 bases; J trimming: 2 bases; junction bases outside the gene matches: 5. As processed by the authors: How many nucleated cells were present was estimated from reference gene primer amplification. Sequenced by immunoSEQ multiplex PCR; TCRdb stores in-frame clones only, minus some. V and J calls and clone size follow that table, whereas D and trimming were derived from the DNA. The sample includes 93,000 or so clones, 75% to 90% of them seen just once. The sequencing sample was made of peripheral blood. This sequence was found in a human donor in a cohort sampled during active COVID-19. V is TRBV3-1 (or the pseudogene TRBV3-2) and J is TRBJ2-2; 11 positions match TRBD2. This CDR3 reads CASRQLAGVNTGELFF. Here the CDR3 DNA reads TGTGCCAGCAGGCAACTAGCGGGGGTAAACACCGGGGAGCTGTTTTTT.